Detailed here is one T cell receptor beta chain. The sample is drawn from a study of blood T cell repertoires in COVID-19. Study summary: Sources were T cells, B-cell-depleted T cells, or PBMCs; the material itself was cDNA or gDNA.

Germline-derived CDR1 and CDR2 are SGHDT and YYEEEE. There are 15 residues in the CDR3. Trimming stripped 5 bases from V and 0 bases from J, with 12 bases between. Original data processing: For nucleated cells, counts were estimated from reference gene primer amplification. Sequencing used immunoSEQ multiplex PCR; TCRdb keeps in-frame clones, though not all of them. V and J calls plus clone size are reproduced from that table; the DNA served to infer D and trimming. The sample contains 200,000 to 300,000 clones, about 90% of which appear only once. This chain links TRBV5-6 with TRBJ2-1; D is possibly TRBD2 (5 bases). The clonotype comes from an elderly man with acute or convalescent COVID-19. Sample: peripheral blood. CDR3 protein: CASSRLGSSYNEQFF. Written as DNA, the CDR3 is TGTGCCAGCAGTAGACTTGGGAGCTCCTACAATGAGCAGTTCTTC.